This entry features one T cell receptor (beta chain) sequence. Its antigen is still unknown. Relative to the germline gene, one junction end is altered; a read error may explain this. Within Nashville, Tennessee resided all donors, each a Caucasian adult. Using immunoSEQ multiplex PCR, the repertoire was profiled, and TCRdb retains in-frame clones only, with some absent. The table has 2 million to 2.5 million clones, 85% to 95% seen once. The sample is drawn from a study of shared clonotypes between healthy human individuals. Whole-study findings and limits: Clonotype sharing among donors likely depends on sequencing depth.

Germline CDR1 SGHNT, CDR2 YYREEE (reference sequence). The CDR3 loop spans 16 amino acids. The chain has TRBV5-4 and TRBJ1-1, with a possible D match to TRBD1 (5 bases). The sequence came from a man aged 18 to 35 in good health. Some clones in this sample may be carry-over from other donors' samples. The sequencing input was naive CD4+ T cells from PBMCs. Subset reported: CD45RA+ positively selected. DNA of the CDR3: TGTGCCAGCAGGTTGGGGGGACCCTTAATGAACACTGAAGCTTTCTTT. Its translation: CASRLGGPLMNTEAFF.